These T cell receptor beta chains were read from a single sample in a study of tumor-infiltrating lymphocytes in primary liver carcinoma. A single record per CDR3 protein comes from TCRdb applying MiXCR to the multiplex PCR reads. The sample gives tens of thousands of distinct CDR3 sequences, around 79% of which show up once; around 40% is in the top ten. Sequenced sample: liver tumor tissue from sampling region 1. The receptors come from a woman aged 25 to 39 with primary liver carcinoma and hepatitis B virus infection. CDR3s include the opening cysteine and the closing phenylalanine or tryptophan. D genes are given only for firm matches. Size values are once, few and many counts, or a class for expanded clones, and some rows have none.

size	V	J	D	CDR3	DNA
.	TRBV11-2	TRBJ1-2	TRBD1	CASTQGGDGCYTF	TGCGCCAGCACTCAGGGGGGGGATGGATGCTACACCTTC
.	TRBV10-3	TRBJ1-1	.	CIISSGTTMNTEAFF	TGTATCATCAGTAGCGGGACAACCATGAACACTGAAGCTTTCTTT
.	TRBV4-2	TRBJ2-5	TRBD1	CASDQEGTGQDTQYF	TGTGCCAGCGACCAAGAAGGGACAGGACAAGATACCCAGTACTTC
.	TRBV29-1	TRBJ2-5	.	CSIEASRLGVQETKYF	TGCAGTATTGAAGCCTCCCGGTTAGGGGTCCAAGAGACCAAGTACTTC
.	TRBV11-2	TRBJ2-3	.	CASTSLLSGTDARYF	TGTGCCAGCACATCCTTACTCTCTGGCACAGATGCGCGGTATTTT
.	TRBV7-9	TRBJ2-7	TRBD2	CAGSSGGLSYEQYF	TGTGCCGGCAGCTCGGGAGGCCTCTCCTATGAACAGTACTTC
many	TRBV19	TRBJ2-7	.	CASSMTAYEQYF	TGTGCCAGTAGTATGACAGCGTACGAGCAGTACTTC
.	TRBV6-1	TRBJ1-6	.	CASSSGRGPGTYSPLHF	TGTGCTAGCAGTTCGGGTCGAGGGCCGGGGACCTATTCACCCCTCCACTTT
.	TRBV4-3	TRBJ2-1	.	CASGHTELVNEQFF	TGCGCCAGCGGCCACACGGAGTTGGTCAACGAGCAGTTCTTC
.	TRBV10-3	TRBJ2-5	.	CATGELATRQETQYF	TGTGCCACCGGTGAGTTGGCTACCAGACAAGAGACCCAGTACTTC
many	TRBV29-1	TRBJ2-5	TRBD2	CSGTSGRSETQYF	TGCAGCGGGACTAGCGGGAGATCTGAGACCCAGTACTTC
large	TRBV11-2	TRBJ1-1	.	CASSPGTEAFF	TGTGCCAGCAGCCCCGGGACAGAAGCTTTCTTT
.	TRBV11-2	TRBJ1-4	.	CANSPWVGKLFF	TGCGCCAACAGCCCCTGGGTGGGAAAACTGTTTTTT